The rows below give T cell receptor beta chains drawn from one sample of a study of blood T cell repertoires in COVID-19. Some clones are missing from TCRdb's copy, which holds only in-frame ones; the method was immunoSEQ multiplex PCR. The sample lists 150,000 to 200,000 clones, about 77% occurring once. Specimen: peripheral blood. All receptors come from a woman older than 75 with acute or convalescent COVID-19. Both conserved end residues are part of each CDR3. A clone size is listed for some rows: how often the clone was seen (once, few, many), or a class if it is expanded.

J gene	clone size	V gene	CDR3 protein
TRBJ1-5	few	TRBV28	CASSLPEGNQPQHF
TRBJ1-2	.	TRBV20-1	CSASLYPGGYTF
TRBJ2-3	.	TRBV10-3	CAISSGITQYF
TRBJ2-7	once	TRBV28	CASSFSFGGGISSRPTYEQYF
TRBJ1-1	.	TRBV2	CASSGLPGTEAFF
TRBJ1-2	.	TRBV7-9	CASSSTGQSGYTF
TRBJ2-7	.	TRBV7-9	CASSSLSPYEQYF
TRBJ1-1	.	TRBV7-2	CASSLVGVGAFF
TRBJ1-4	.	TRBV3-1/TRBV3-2	CASSQHGQGLNEKLFF
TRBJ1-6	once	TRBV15	CATSTRTGAPYNSPLHF
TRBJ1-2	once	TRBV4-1	CASSQTDSPLNYGYTF
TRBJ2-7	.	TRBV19	CASSTRGMSYEQYF
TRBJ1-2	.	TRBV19	CASTTGYESNYGYTF
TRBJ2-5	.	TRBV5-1	CASGPGTGVEETQYF
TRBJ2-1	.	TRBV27	CASSQAGVANNEQFF
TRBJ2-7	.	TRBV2	CASSESSYEQYF
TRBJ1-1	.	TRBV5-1	CASSLGQGPTRGAFF
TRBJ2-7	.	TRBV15	CATSRSQGGGKADYEQYF
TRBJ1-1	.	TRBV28	CASSSGQGARAFF
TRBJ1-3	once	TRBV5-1	CASSPGGPGVGNTIYF
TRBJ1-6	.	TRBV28	CASSFHTKGDSPLHF
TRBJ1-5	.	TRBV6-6	CASSYPDRGRNQPQHF
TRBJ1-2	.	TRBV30	CAWSVRRRGSDYGYTF
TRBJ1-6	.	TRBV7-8	CASSLALASLNSPLHF
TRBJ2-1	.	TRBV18	CASSPASGSYNEQFF
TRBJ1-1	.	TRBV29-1	CSVDRGQGNTEAFF
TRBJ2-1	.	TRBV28	CASSLFPGAVDHNEQFF
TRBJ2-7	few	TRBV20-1	CSATDYYEQYF
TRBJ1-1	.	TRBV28	CASSFHRPNTEAFF
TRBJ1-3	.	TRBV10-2	CASSDVRTERKNTIYF
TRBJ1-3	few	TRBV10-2	CASSAGGTGNTIYF
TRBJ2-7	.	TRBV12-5	CASGLVLAGGSHEQYF
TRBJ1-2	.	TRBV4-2	CASSAQGSYYGYTF